This T cell receptor beta chain was identified in a study of resident and recirculating memory T cells in vitiligo. Overall study context: Shave-biopsy epidermis from lesional and nonlesional skin was sequenced alongside PBMCs. Whole samples, not sorted cells, were homogenized and used for genomic DNA extraction.

Note on this clone: What it binds is unknown.

Germline V lookup: CDR1 ENHRY, CDR2 SYGVKD. V was trimmed by 2 bases and J by 1 base, leaving 6 bases between them. The CDR3 loop spans 14 amino acids. Study-wide results and caveats: No unique dominant TCR clone was found in vitiligo lesions.

Stability required unchanged lesions during the previous 6 months. Profiled with immunoSEQ multiplex PCR; TCRdb holds only in-frame clones, not every one. Altogether 75,000 to 95,000 clones are present, 92% being singletons, with the ten largest covering around 5.1%. Sequencing was carried out using blood. This clonotype was sampled from a male donor with vitiligo. The chain joins TRBV10-3 to TRBJ2-1; D is possibly TRBD1 (6 bases). The CDR3 sequence is CAISERGSYNEQFF. The CDR3 bases are TGTGCCATCAGTGAGAGGGGGTCCTACAATGAGCAGTTCTTC.